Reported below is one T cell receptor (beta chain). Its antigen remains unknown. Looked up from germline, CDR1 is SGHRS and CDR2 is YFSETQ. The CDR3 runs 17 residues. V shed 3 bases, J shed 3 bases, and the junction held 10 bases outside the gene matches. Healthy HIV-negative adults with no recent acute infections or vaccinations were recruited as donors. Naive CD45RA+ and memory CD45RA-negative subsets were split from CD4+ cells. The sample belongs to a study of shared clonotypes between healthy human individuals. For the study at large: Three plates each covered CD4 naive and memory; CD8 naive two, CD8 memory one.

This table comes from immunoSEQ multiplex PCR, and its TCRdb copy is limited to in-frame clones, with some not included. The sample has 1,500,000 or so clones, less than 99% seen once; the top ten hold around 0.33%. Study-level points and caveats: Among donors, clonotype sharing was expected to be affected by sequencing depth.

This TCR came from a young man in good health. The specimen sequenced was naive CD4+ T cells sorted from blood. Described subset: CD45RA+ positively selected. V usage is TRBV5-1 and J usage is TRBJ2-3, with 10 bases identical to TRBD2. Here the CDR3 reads CASSSGSGRRGTDTQYF. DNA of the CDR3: TGCGCCAGCAGCTCCGGTAGCGGGAGGCGCGGTACAGATACGCAGTATTTT.